Listed below are T cell receptor beta chains from one sample, sequenced in a study of blood T cells in healthy people across ages. Each CDR3 protein is one row after TCRdb ran MiXCR on the 5' RACE reads. The data contain about 680,000 distinct CDR3 sequences, 49% of them singletons. The sample was blood. These receptors all come from a woman between 55 and 75 years old in good health. Each CDR3 is given with its conserved first and last residue. The D gene is left open where the match is weak. Clone size is stated in some rows and not others, as once, few, many or a class when expanded.

v_call,j_call,clone_size,d_call,cdr3_nt,cdr3_aa
TRBV7-2,TRBJ2-3,NA,TRBD1,TGTGCCAGCAGCTCCCGAGACAGGGTGGGCACAGATACGCAGTATTTT,CASSSRDRVGTDTQYF
TRBV11-2,TRBJ2-1,few,NA,TGTGCCAGCAGCTTAGCCGGGAGTGCCAGCTCCTACAATGAGCAGTTCTTC,CASSLAGSASSYNEQFF
TRBV20-1,TRBJ2-1,NA,TRBD1,TGCAGTGCTAGGGCACAGGGGAATGAGCAGTTCTTC,CSARAQGNEQFF
TRBV28,TRBJ2-7,NA,NA,TGTGCCAGCAGCCGTAGCCCGGCAAGCTCCTACAATGAGCAGTACTTC,CASSRSPASSYNEQYF
TRBV28,TRBJ2-7,NA,NA,TGTGCCAGCGGGAGACGCAGGGGACTCTCCTACGAGCAGTACTTC,CASGRRRGLSYEQYF
TRBV29-1,TRBJ2-5,NA,TRBD1,TGCAGCGTTGAAGAACCGACAGGGGCAGGAGAGACCCAGTACTTC,CSVEEPTGAGETQYF
TRBV4-3,TRBJ1-1,NA,TRBD1,TGCGCCAGCAGCCCGAACCCGGGACAGGTGAACACTGAAGCTTTCTTT,CASSPNPGQVNTEAFF
TRBV7-2,TRBJ2-5,many,TRBD1,TGTGCCAGCAGCTTAGGGGGCCACAGGGGGGAAAAGAAGACCCAGTACTTC,CASSLGGHRGEKKTQYF
TRBV6-5,TRBJ1-2,few,NA,TGTGCCAGCAGTTACTCGGGGGTATCAAACTATGGCTACACCTTC,CASSYSGVSNYGYTF
TRBV29-1,TRBJ1-4,many,NA,TGCAGCGTTGAAAGGGATCCGAATGAAAAACTGTTTTTT,CSVERDPNEKLFF
TRBV7-2,TRBJ2-3,few,TRBD1,TGTGCCAGCCTCTTTGGCAGGGGGACAGATACGCAGTATTTT,CASLFGRGTDTQYF
TRBV27,TRBJ1-1,NA,TRBD1,TGTGCCAGCAGTTTGCAGGGGGAGGACACTGAAGCTTTCTTT,CASSLQGEDTEAFF
TRBV15,TRBJ2-3,NA,NA,TGTGCCACCAGCAGAGATTTAGGCAGGGAAGTAGCCACAGATACGCAGTATTTT,CATSRDLGREVATDTQYF
TRBV7-2,TRBJ2-7,many,TRBD1,TGTGCCAGCAGCCCTGCCCCCCGGACAGGGCTCTACGAGCAGTACTTC,CASSPAPRTGLYEQYF
TRBV6-5,TRBJ1-1,once,NA,TGTGCCAGCAGTCCAGGAGGGCGGGACGGCACTGAAGCTTTCTTT,CASSPGGRDGTEAFF
TRBV7-8,TRBJ1-6,NA,NA,TGTGCCAGCAGGAAAAGGGATGGGAATTCACCCCTCCACTTT,CASRKRDGNSPLHF
TRBV6-2/TRBV6-3,TRBJ2-7,few,NA,TGTGCCAGCAGCCACTCCGGATCTGGAGGTGGCGAGCAGTACTTC,CASSHSGSGGGEQYF
TRBV24-1,TRBJ2-7,few,NA,TGTGCCACCAGTGATACGACAGCAATAAACTACAACGAGCAGTACTTC,CATSDTTAINYNEQYF
TRBV7-8,TRBJ2-1,NA,NA,TGTGCCAGCAGCGACCCGAGACAGAGCAATGAGCAGTTCTTC,CASSDPRQSNEQFF
TRBV7-2,TRBJ2-7,NA,TRBD2,TGTGCCAGCAGCCTAGCGGGACCGACCCTCTACGAGCAGTACTTC,CASSLAGPTLYEQYF